The next 32 T cell receptor beta chains were all read from a single sample in a study of sequential checkpoint blockade in melanoma. Profiled with immunoSEQ multiplex PCR; TCRdb holds only in-frame clones, not every one. The sample carries fewer than 35,000 clones, 70% to 90% recorded once. Regarding treatment: randomized to nivolumab then ipilimumab (arm A) or the reverse (arm B). The sequenced sample was CD8+ T cells sorted from blood (inferred from file names), obtained from a patient given nivolumab and ipilimumab in sequence. These receptors were collected from a human donor with melanoma.

This clone was counted once. The chain employs TRBV6-5 and TRBJ2-1; tentative D call: TRBD1 (6 bases). The germline V and J ends were trimmed by 1 base and 5 bases, with 12 bases remaining between them. In germline, CDR1 is MNHEY, CDR2 SVGAGI. The CDR3 runs to 15 residues. The CDR3 sequence is CASSYLSPGDNEQFF. CDR3 sequence (DNA): TGTGCCAGCAGTTACTTGTCCCCAGGGGACAATGAGCAGTTCTTC.

The V call is TRBV15, the J call TRBJ2-5; 14 positions agree with TRBD2. CDR3 size: 15 residues. Germline trimming cut 5 bases from V and 4 bases from J; bases unmatched to any gene: 3. Germline loops: CDR1 LNHNV, CDR2 YYDKDF (reference sequence). In DNA form, the CDR3 reads TGTGCCACCAGCGGGGGGACTAGCGGGAGAGAGACCCAGTACTTC. Translated: CATSGGTSGRETQYF. Filled out from reference TRBV15 and TRBJ2-5, the complete variable domain reads DAMVIQNPRYQVTQFGKPVTLSCSQTLNHNVMYWYQQKSSQAPKLLFHYYDKDFNNEADTPDNFQSRRPNTSFCFLDIRSPGLGDTAMYLCATSGGTSGRETQYFGPGTRLLVL.

The V call is TRBV27, the J call TRBJ2-2; TRBD2 matches at 12 bases. V shed 2 bases and J 7 bases; nucleotides not matched to a gene: 8. This CDR3 is built from 17 residues. Per the germline V gene, CDR1 is MNHEY and CDR2 is SMNVEV (reference sequence). The chain's CDR3 is CASSLLLAGGPGGELFF. The CDR3 coding sequence is TGTGCCAGCAGTTTACTGCTAGCGGGAGGGCCCGGCGGGGAGCTGTTTTTT.

The rearrangement uses TRBV29-1 and TRBJ2-1; tentatively, D is TRBD2 (5 bases). V was pared by 5 bases and J by 3 bases, with 8 bases between. The CDR3 covers 12 residues. CDR1 SQVTM and CDR2 ANQGSEA come from the germline V gene. The CDR3 nucleotides are TGCAGCGTTTCCGGGATCTACAATGAGCAGTTCTTC. Encoded protein: CSVSGIYNEQFF.

The chain couples TRBV5-1 to TRBJ2-1, with D tentatively TRBD1 (6 bases). The CDR3 sequence is 13 residues long. In germline, CDR1 is SGHRS, CDR2 YFSETQ. Trimming shortened V by 4 bases and J by 4 bases, and 9 bases separated the two germline ends. For the CDR3, the DNA is TGCGCCAGCAGCGTGACAGGATACAATGAGCAGTTCTTC. Its protein is CASSVTGYNEQFF.

The chain uses TRBV28 and TRBJ2-7, with D possibly matching TRBD2 (5 bases). There are 12 residues in the CDR3. Trimming shortened V by 7 bases and J by 6 bases, and 13 bases separated the two germline ends. Germline CDR1 and CDR2: MDHEN and SYDVKM. CDR3 amino acids: CASTPPRGEQYF. Written as DNA, the CDR3 is TGTGCCAGCACCCCGCCTCGGGGCGAGCAGTACTTC.

V and J are TRBV10-3 and TRBJ2-5, with 7 bases aligning to TRBD1. Germline V gene lookup returns CDR1 ENHRY and CDR2 SYGVKD. The V gene end was trimmed by 6 bases and the J gene end by 1 base; junction bases not matched to a gene: 8. The CDR3 is 15 residues long. CDR3 DNA: TGTGCCATCAGCGATTCGGCAGGGGGCCAAGAGACCCAGTACTTC. Amino acid sequence: CAISDSAGGQETQYF.

This clone is large by share. The chain recombines TRBV5-1 with TRBJ2-7; 8 bases align to TRBD1. The CDR3 contains 13 residues. Unmatched junction bases numbered 7, after V lost 6 bases and J lost 5 bases. Germline CDR1 and CDR2: SGHRS and YFSETQ. The CDR3 sequence: CASIGQGANEQYF. In DNA, the CDR3 is TGCGCCAGCATCGGGCAGGGGGCCAACGAGCAGTACTTC.

This clone occurred once. The chain employs TRBV27 and TRBJ2-7; 9 bases line up with TRBD2. Trimming at V came to 6 bases and at J to 0 bases, leaving 6 bases not matched to a gene. The germline V gene has CDR1 MNHEY and CDR2 SMNVEV (reference sequence). The CDR3 covers 15 residues. The CDR3 spells CASRRGTSSSYEQYF. The CDR3 DNA reads as TGTGCCAGCAGACGTGGGACTAGCAGCTCCTACGAGCAGTACTTC.

This chain joins TRBV29-1 and TRBJ1-2; perhaps TRBD1 as D (5 bases). Germline V gives CDR1 SQVTM, CDR2 ANQGSEA. Trimming shortened V by 2 bases and J by 6 bases, and 13 bases separated the two germline ends. The CDR3 contains 13 residues. This CDR3 reads CSVETPQGDGYTF. The CDR3 DNA reads TGCAGCGTTGAAACCCCCCAAGGGGATGGCTACACCTTC.

The chain carries TRBV4-3 and TRBJ1-2, with D uncertain. V was pared by 0 bases and J by 2 bases, with 19 bases between. The CDR3 loop spans 18 amino acids. The germline CDR1 and CDR2 sequences are LGHNA and YSLEER. The chain's CDR3 is CASSQDRSLISPNYGYTF. For the CDR3, the DNA is TGCGCCAGCAGCCAAGATCGTAGCCTCATCTCCCCCAACTATGGCTACACCTTC.

The chain carries TRBV27 and TRBJ2-1, with D unresolved. Trimming pared 3 bases from V and 0 bases from J, leaving 9 bases between. CDR1 MNHEY and CDR2 SMNVEV come from the germline V gene (reference sequence). The CDR3 has 15 residues. The CDR3 reads CASSFAVSSYNEQFF. DNA of the CDR3: TGTGCCAGCAGTTTTGCGGTGAGCTCCTACAATGAGCAGTTCTTC.

Note on this clone: One junction end does not reproduce the germline sequence, and a read error may be involved. This chain connects TRBV11-2 to TRBJ2-7; D gene ambiguous. Germline CDR1 is SGHAT and CDR2 is FQNNGV. The CDR3 runs to 13 residues. The CDR3 here is CASSQVESHEQYF. The CDR3 DNA reads as TGCGCCAGCAGCCAAGTCGAGAGCCACGAGCAGTACTTC.

The gene calls are TRBV2 and TRBJ2-2, with D possibly TRBD2 on 5 matching bases. There are 17 residues in the CDR3. The ends were cut back, 1 base at V and 0 bases at J, with 12 bases in the middle. Per germline, CDR1 SNHLY and CDR2 FYNNEI. The DNA of the CDR3 is TGTGCCAGCAGTGAAGGGCAGACTATCCCGAACACCGGGGAGCTGTTTTTT. It encodes CASSEGQTIPNTGELFF.

This clone was detected only once. V gene TRBV13 combines with J gene TRBJ2-7, with 10 bases matching TRBD2. Germline V lookup: CDR1 PRHDT, CDR2 FYEKMQ (reference sequence). The J segment lost 2 bases and the V segment lost 5 bases, leaving 6 bases of the junction unmatched. The CDR3 extends over 15 amino acids. In DNA form, the CDR3 reads TGTGCCAGCAGCAGTAGCGGGAGGAACGCCTACGAGCAGTACTTC. As protein: CASSSSGRNAYEQYF.

The V and J genes are TRBV25-1 and TRBJ1-1, with a possible D match to TRBD1 (6 bases). CDR3 length: 13 amino acids. Trimming shortened V by 6 bases and J by 0 bases, and 8 bases separated the two germline ends. Germline CDR1 is MGHDK and CDR2 is SYGVNS. The CDR3 protein is CASRDSLNTEAFF. CDR3 nucleotide sequence: TGTGCCAGCAGGGACAGCCTGAACACTGAAGCTTTCTTT.

This sequence joins TRBV7-6 and TRBJ1-6; D is perhaps TRBD1 (5 bases). The CDR3 sequence is 15 residues long. V was pared by 0 bases and J by 8 bases, with 11 bases between. CDR1 is SGHVS and CDR2 is FNYEAQ in the germline V gene. DNA of the CDR3: TGTGCCAGCAGCTTAGCTGCGGGGGGAGATTCACCCCTCCACTTT. Amino acids: CASSLAAGGDSPLHF.

V gene TRBV6-1 combines with J gene TRBJ1-3, with TRBD1 matching over 7 bases. V shed 9 bases, J shed 0 bases, and the junction held 2 bases outside the gene matches. CDR1 is MNHNS, CDR2 SASEGT, per germline. The CDR3 is made up of 13 amino acids. The CDR3 DNA is TGTGCCAGTCGGACAGGCTCTGGAAACACCATATATTTT. It specifies CASRTGSGNTIYF.

This chain connects TRBV5-4 to TRBJ1-6, with 7 bases matching TRBD1. V dropped 0 bases and J dropped 6; count of bases not matched to a gene: 6. CDR1 and CDR2 from the germline V gene are SGHNT and YYREEE (reference sequence). The CDR3 length is 16 residues. As DNA, the CDR3 is TGTGCCAGCAGCTTGGGATCGGGACAGCTTAATTCACCCCTCCACTTT. Translation gives CASSLGSGQLNSPLHF.

The chain employs TRBV7-9 and TRBJ2-3, with 11 bases identical to TRBD2. With V trimmed by 5 bases and J by 4 bases, 8 bases remained unmatched. The CDR3 has 16 residues. Per the germline V gene, CDR1 is SEHNR and CDR2 is FQNEAQ (reference sequence). The CDR3 sequence: CASSSPLAGVSDTQYF. The CDR3 DNA is TGTGCCAGCAGCAGCCCACTAGCGGGAGTATCAGATACGCAGTATTTT.

The chain uses TRBV7-8 and TRBJ1-1; D is unclear. Germline CDR1 reads SGHVS; CDR2 reads FQNEAQ. The V end lost 5 bases, the J end lost 5 bases, and 9 bases lay between the germline ends. CDR3 length: 12 residues. CDR3 DNA: TGTGCCAGCAGCCCTCACAGAACTGAAGCTTTCTTT. This encodes CASSPHRTEAFF.

This clone was counted once. The chain is built from TRBV6-4 and TRBJ2-1; TRBD1 matches at 9 bases. This CDR3 has 15 amino acids. The germline CDR1 and CDR2 sequences are MRHNA and SNTAGT. V shed 0 bases and J 8 bases; nucleotides not matched to a gene: 5. The CDR3 DNA is TGTGCCAGCAGTGACTCAACAGGGGGCTGGGATGAGCAGTTCTTC. Encoded protein: CASSDSTGGWDEQFF.

This clone is medium-sized in the sample. The chain employs TRBV18 and TRBJ2-1; a possible D gene is TRBD1 (6 bases). In germline, CDR1 is KGHSH, CDR2 LQKENI. Trimming stripped 0 bases from V and 7 bases from J, with 13 bases between. CDR3 size: 15 residues. In DNA form, the CDR3 reads TGTGCCAGCTCACCACCGGTGACAGGTTCTAATGAGCAGTTCTTC. Translated, it gives CASSPPVTGSNEQFF.

V is TRBV27 and J is TRBJ1-2; TRBD1 matches 8 bases. The J segment lost 4 bases and the V segment lost 3 bases, leaving 7 bases of the junction unmatched. Germline CDR1 reads MNHEY; CDR2 reads SMNVEV (reference sequence). This CDR3 has 15 residues. The CDR3 DNA is TGTGCCAGCAGTTTCGGGCAGGGGGCGATCTATGGCTACACCTTC. It yields the protein CASSFGQGAIYGYTF.

This rearrangement joins TRBV27 to TRBJ2-1, with 8 positions matching TRBD2. V trimming: 2 bases; J trimming: 1 base; junction bases outside the gene matches: 1. This CDR3 has 15 amino acids. The germline V gene encodes CDR1 MNHEY and CDR2 SMNVEV (reference sequence). CDR3 bases: TGTGCCAGCAGTTTAGCTAGCGGGTCCTACAATGAGCAGTTCTTC. Its translation is CASSLASGSYNEQFF.

CDR3 bases: TGTGCCAGCTCACCTTCCCGGGACAGGGTTATGCACACCGGGGAGCTGTTTTTT. Translation: CASSPSRDRVMHTGELFF. The chain employs TRBV18 and TRBJ2-2, with 9 nucleotides matching TRBD1. J gave up 3 bases and V 3 bases, and 11 bases lay outside the gene matches. Germline CDR1 and CDR2: KGHSH and LQKENI. CDR3 length equals 18 residues.

The V gene is TRBV27, the J gene TRBJ2-7; no clear D. This CDR3 is 12 amino acids long. V lost 5 bases, J lost 6 bases, and 11 bases lay in between. CDR1 is MNHEY, CDR2 SMNVEV, per germline (reference sequence). Here the CDR3 DNA reads TGTGCCAGCAGTCCGCTAGGCAGCGAGCAGTACTTC. Amino acid sequence: CASSPLGSEQYF.

This clone has only a few counts. This likely came from a read error, as a far larger clone is one base away. The chain couples TRBV2 to TRBJ2-7, with 9 nucleotides matching TRBD1. Germline assignment: CDR1 SNHLY and CDR2 FYNNEI. Trimming took 8 bases from V and 2 from J; bases not matched to a gene: 4. There are 13 residues in the CDR3. The CDR3 nucleotides read TGTGCCAGCGCCGGGACAGGGACCTACGAGCAGTACTTC. This gives the protein CASAGTGTYEQYF.

The J gene is TRBJ1-5, the V gene TRBV21-1; the tabulated D call, TRBD1, remains unverified against the DNA. TRBV21-1 is a pseudogene locus. The length of the CDR3 is 17 residues. DNA for the CDR3: TGTGCCAGCAGCAAAGCAGACAGGGGAAGGGAAGGGCAGCCCCAGCATTTT. Its translation: CASSKADRGREGQPQHF.

The chain employs TRBV6-1 and TRBJ2-5, with TRBD2 identical over 10 bases. With 2 bases clipped from V and 1 base from J, the junction kept 1 base outside the gene matches. Germline CDR1 is MNHNS and CDR2 is SASEGT. The CDR3 length is 15 residues. The CDR3 loop reads CASSELAGAQETQYF. In nucleotides, the CDR3 is TGTGCCAGCAGTGAACTAGCGGGGGCCCAAGAGACCCAGTACTTC.

This clone is a singleton in its sample. V and J are TRBV15 and TRBJ1-2; D unresolved. The germline V gene encodes CDR1 LNHNV and CDR2 YYDKDF (reference sequence). V lost 0 bases, J lost 4 bases, and 6 bases lay in between. The CDR3 runs 13 residues. CDR3 sequence: CATSRDESYGYTF. The CDR3 DNA sequence: TGTGCCACCAGCAGAGATGAGTCCTATGGCTACACCTTC.

The chain has TRBV4-1 and TRBJ1-5, with TRBD1 identical over 10 bases. CDR1 and CDR2 from the germline V gene are MGHRA and YSYEKL. CDR3 size: 17 residues. With V trimmed by 5 bases and J by 2 bases, 9 bases remained unmatched. The CDR3 loop reads CASSKGSGQGGNQPQHF. CDR3 in DNA: TGCGCCAGCAGCAAGGGTAGTGGACAGGGGGGCAATCAGCCCCAGCATTTT.